The 9 T cell receptor beta chains given below trace back to one sample, sequenced in a study of technical replicates of blood from several donors. The assay was immunoSEQ multiplex PCR, and TCRdb's table has in-frame clones only and misses some. The table records tens of thousands of clones, roughly 93% of them present only once. The sequenced sample was T cells isolated from PBMCs. The receptors were sampled from a human donor in good health.

This clone showed up just once. The rearrangement links TRBV7-9 to TRBJ2-5, with TRBD1 identical over 7 bases. The CDR3 totals 19 residues. The V segment lost 2 bases and the J segment 2 bases; nucleotides outside the gene matches: 17. CDR1 is SEHNR, CDR2 FQNEAQ, per germline (reference sequence). The DNA for the CDR3 is TGTGCCAGCAGCTTAAATTTAATTCGGGACAGACAAATTCAAGAGACCCAGTACTTC. This translates into CASSLNLIRDRQIQETQYF.

The CDR3 loop is CASSPRWGGEAFF. The CDR3 DNA reads TGTGCCAGCAGCCCCCGTTGGGGAGGCGAAGCTTTCTTT. This sequence joins TRBV11-3 and TRBJ1-1; D remains unclear. V lost 5 bases and J 8 bases, leaving 15 bases between the germline ends. Germline lookup yields CDR1 SGHNT and CDR2 YENEEA. This CDR3 comprises 13 residues.

This clone was counted once. V gene TRBV2 combines with J gene TRBJ2-1, with 15 bases aligning to TRBD2. Germline trimming cut 10 bases from V and 9 bases from J; bases unmatched to any gene: 4. The CDR3 consists of 13 residues. Germline lookup yields CDR1 SNHLY and CDR2 FYNNEI. The CDR3 DNA sequence: TGTGCCACCGGACTAGCGGGAGGGGGTGAGCAGTTCTTC. Translating gives CATGLAGGGEQFF.

The chain couples TRBV7-3 to TRBJ1-1, with D unclear. V lost 4 bases, J lost 1 base, and 7 bases lay in between. From germline, CDR1 is SGHTA and CDR2 FQGTGA. The CDR3 length is 13 residues. In DNA, the CDR3 is TGTGCCAGCAGCTCCGGGTCGAACACTGAAGCTTTCTTT. Translating it yields CASSSGSNTEAFF. The complete variable domain, with remaining parts taken from reference TRBV7-3 and TRBJ1-1, reads GAGVSQTPSNKVTEKGKYVELRCDPISGHTALYWYRQSLGQGPEFLIYFQGTGAADDSGLPNDRFFAVRPEGSVSTLKIQRTERGDSAVYLCASSSGSNTEAFFGQGTRLTVV.

The chain uses TRBV27 and TRBJ1-6; perhaps TRBD1 as D (6 bases). The CDR3 covers 14 residues. Per germline, CDR1 MNHEY and CDR2 SMNVEV (reference sequence). V was cut by 1 base and J by 8 bases, with 9 bases left in between. The CDR3, as DNA: TGTGCCAGCAGTTTATGGGGGCCGGATTCACCCCTCCACTTT. Translating it yields CASSLWGPDSPLHF.

This clone has just one count. Here the CDR3 reads CASSESAGNNSPLHF. CDR3 bases: TGTGCCAGCAGTGAGTCGGCAGGAAATAATTCACCCCTCCACTTT. V gene TRBV25-1 combines with J gene TRBJ1-6; no clear D. CDR1 is MGHDK and CDR2 is SYGVNS in the germline V gene. V was clipped by 3 bases and J by 5 bases, with 11 bases between them. The CDR3 is 15 amino acids. Using reference TRBV25-1 and TRBJ1-6 for the parts outside the CDR3, the full variable domain is EADIYQTPRYLVIGTGKKITLECSQTMGHDKMYWYQQDPGMELHLIHYSYGVNSTEKGDLSSESTVSRIRTEHFPLTLESARPSHTSQYLCASSESAGNNSPLHFGNGTRLTVT.

The chain recombines TRBV29-1 with TRBJ1-5; D perhaps matches TRBD1 (6 bases). The CDR3 sequence is 13 residues long. Trimming shortened V by 7 bases and J by 3 bases, and 13 bases separated the two germline ends. The V gene's germline CDR1 is SQVTM and CDR2 ANQGSEA. In DNA, the CDR3 is TGCAGCGCCAAGACAGGCTTCAATCAGCCCCAGCATTTT. Encoded protein: CSAKTGFNQPQHF.

The chain links TRBV18 to TRBJ1-5, with 8 bases aligning to TRBD1. CDR1 KGHSH and CDR2 LQKENI come from the germline V gene. CDR3 length: 13 amino acids. The junction had 5 bases not matched to a gene; V was cut back by 8 bases and J by 5 bases. Written as DNA, the CDR3 is TGTGCCAGCACAGGACAGGGCGATCAGCCCCAGCATTTT. Its protein is CASTGQGDQPQHF.

V gene TRBV6-5 combines with J gene TRBJ2-1; D is ambiguous. Germline CDR1 and CDR2: MNHEY and SVGAGI. Deletions cut 10 bases from V and 0 bases from J, with 4 bases between. The CDR3 loop spans 11 amino acids. The CDR3 here is CATYSYNEQFF. The DNA of the CDR3 is TGTGCCACCTACTCCTACAATGAGCAGTTCTTC.